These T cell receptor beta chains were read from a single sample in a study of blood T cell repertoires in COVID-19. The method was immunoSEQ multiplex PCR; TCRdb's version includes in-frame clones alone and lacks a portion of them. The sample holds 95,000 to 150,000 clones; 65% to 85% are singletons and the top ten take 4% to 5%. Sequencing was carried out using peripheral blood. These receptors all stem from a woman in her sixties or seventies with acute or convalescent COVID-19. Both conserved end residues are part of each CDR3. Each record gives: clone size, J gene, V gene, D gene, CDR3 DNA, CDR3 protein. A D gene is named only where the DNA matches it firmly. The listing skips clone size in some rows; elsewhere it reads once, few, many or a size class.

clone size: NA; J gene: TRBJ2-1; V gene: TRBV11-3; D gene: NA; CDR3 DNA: TGTGCCAGCAGCGCCATCGGAGCGGATTACAATGAGCAGTTCTTC; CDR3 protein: CASSAIGADYNEQFF
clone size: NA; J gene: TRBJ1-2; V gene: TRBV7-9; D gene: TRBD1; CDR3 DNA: TGTGCCAGCGTTGACAGGGATAGCATCTATGGCTACACCTTC; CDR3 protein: CASVDRDSIYGYTF
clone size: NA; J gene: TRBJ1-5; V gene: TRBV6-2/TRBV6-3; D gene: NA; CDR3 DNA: TGTGCCAGCAGTTACCGGCAGGGATTTATCAATCAGCCCCAGCATTTT; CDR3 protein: CASSYRQGFINQPQHF
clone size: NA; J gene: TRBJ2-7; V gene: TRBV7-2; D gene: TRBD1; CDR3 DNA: TGTGCCAGCAGCGCAAAGGCAGGGGGCCTATTCTACGAGCAGTACTTC; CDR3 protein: CASSAKAGGLFYEQYF
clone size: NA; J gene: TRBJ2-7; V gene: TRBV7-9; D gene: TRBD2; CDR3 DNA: TGTGCCAGCAGCTTAGATCACGGGAGGGGGGCCTACGAGCAGTACTTC; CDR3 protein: CASSLDHGRGAYEQYF
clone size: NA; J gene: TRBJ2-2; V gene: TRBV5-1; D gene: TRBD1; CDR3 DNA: TGCGCCAGCAGCTCCGAGACAGGGGGCGCAACCGGGGAGCTGTTTTTT; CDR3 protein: CASSSETGGATGELFF
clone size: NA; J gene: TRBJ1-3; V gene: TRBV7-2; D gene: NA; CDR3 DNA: TGTGCCAGCAGCTTAGCTGGGGGCCTGGGAAACACCATATATTTT; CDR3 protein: CASSLAGGLGNTIYF
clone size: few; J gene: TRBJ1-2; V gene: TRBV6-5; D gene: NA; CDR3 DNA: TGTGCCAGCAGCAGGGAGGAGAACTATGGCTACACCTTC; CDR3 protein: CASSREENYGYTF
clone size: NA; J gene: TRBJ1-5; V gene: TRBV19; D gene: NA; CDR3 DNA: TGTGCCAGTAGTATTGCTCGCGGGAGGGGTACTCAGCCCCAGCATTTT; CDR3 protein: CASSIARGRGTQPQHF
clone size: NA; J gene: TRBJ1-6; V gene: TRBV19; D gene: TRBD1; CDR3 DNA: TGTGCCAGCCACAGGGTCGGGACAGTGGATTCACCCCTCCACTTT; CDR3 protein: CASHRVGTVDSPLHF
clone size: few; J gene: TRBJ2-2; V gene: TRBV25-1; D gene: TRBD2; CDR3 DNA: TGTGCCAGCAGTGGGAGACTAGCGGGGGCCGAGAACACCGGGGAGCTGTTTTTT; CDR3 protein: CASSGRLAGAENTGELFF
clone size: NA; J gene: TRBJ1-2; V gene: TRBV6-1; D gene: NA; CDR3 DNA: TGTGCCACCAGTGAGTCCCCCGGCTATGGCTACACCTTC; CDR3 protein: CATSESPGYGYTF
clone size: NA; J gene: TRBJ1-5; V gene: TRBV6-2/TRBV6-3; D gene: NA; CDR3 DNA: TGTGCCAGCAGTTACTCCGGGCAGGGCGGTCAGCCCCAGCATTTT; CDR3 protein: CASSYSGQGGQPQHF
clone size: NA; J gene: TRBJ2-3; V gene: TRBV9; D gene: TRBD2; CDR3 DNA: TGTGCCAGCAGCTCAGGCTTAGCGGGGGCTAGCACAGATACGCAGTATTTT; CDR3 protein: CASSSGLAGASTDTQYF
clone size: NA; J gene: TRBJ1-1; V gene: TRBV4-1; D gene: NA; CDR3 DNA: TGCGCCAGCAGCCAAGTTCGGGGCACTGAAGCTTTCTTT; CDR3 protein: CASSQVRGTEAFF
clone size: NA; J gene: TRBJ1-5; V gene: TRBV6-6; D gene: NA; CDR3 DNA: TGTGCCAGCAGTTACCAGGGCAGCCATCAGCCCCAGCATTTT; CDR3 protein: CASSYQGSHQPQHF
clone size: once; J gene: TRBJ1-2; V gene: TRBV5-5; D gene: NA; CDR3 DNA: TGTGCCAGCAGCTTGCTAGAATCCTATGGCTACACCTTC; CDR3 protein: CASSLLESYGYTF
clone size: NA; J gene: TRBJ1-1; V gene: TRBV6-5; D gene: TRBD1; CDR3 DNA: TGTGCCAGCAGTTACGGTAGGACAGGGGGCACTGAAGCTTTCTTT; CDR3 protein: CASSYGRTGGTEAFF
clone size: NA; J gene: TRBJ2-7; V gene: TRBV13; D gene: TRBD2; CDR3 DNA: TGTGCCAGCAGCCCGGGCGCTAGCGGGAGCTACGAGCAGTACTTC; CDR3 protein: CASSPGASGSYEQYF
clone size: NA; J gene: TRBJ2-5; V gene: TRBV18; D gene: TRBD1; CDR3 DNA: TGTGCCAGCTCACCACCTACCGGGGGACAGGGAGAGACCCAGTACTTC; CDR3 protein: CASSPPTGGQGETQYF
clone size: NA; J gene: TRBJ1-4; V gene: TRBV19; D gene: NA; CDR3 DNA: TGTGCCACATCCCTTTCGGGGGTTTCGGATGAAAAACTGTTTTTT; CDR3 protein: CATSLSGVSDEKLFF
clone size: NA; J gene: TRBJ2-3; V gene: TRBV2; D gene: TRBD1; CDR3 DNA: TGTGCCAGCAGTGAAGGTTGGCAGGGGGTAGGAGATACGCAGTATTTT; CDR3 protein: CASSEGWQGVGDTQYF
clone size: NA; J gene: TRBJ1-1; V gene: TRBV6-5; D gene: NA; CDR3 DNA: TGTGCCAGCAGTTACGTTGGACTTTCGAACACTGAAGCTTTCTTT; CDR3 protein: CASSYVGLSNTEAFF
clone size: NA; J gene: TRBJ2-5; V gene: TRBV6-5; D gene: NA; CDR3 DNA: TGTGCCAGCGGGACATACCAAGAGACCCAGTACTTC; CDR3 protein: CASGTYQETQYF
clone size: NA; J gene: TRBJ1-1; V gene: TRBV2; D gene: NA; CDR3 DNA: TGTGCCAGCAGTGCCGGCCCCCGGAGAGAAGCTTTCTTT; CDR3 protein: CASSAGPRREAFF
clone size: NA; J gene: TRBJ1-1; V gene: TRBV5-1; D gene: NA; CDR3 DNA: TGCGCCAGCAGGGGGGCTGGGACTGAAGCTTTCTTT; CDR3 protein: CASRGAGTEAFF
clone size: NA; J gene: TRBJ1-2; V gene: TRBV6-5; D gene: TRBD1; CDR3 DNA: TGTGCCAGCAGTCAGACAGGGATCGGTGGCTACACCTTC; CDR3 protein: CASSQTGIGGYTF
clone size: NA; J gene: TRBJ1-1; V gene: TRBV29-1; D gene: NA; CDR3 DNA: TGCAGCGTCGACGAGGGTGCTTTCTTT; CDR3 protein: CSVDEGAFF
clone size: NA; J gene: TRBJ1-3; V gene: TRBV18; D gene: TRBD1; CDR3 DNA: TGTGCCAGCTCACACCCCGACAGGGGGTATGGAAACACCATATATTTT; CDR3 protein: CASSHPDRGYGNTIYF
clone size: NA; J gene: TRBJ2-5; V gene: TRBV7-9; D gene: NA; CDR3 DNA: TGTGCCAGCAGCTTAGTGGGGGCACAACAAGAGACCCAGTACTTC; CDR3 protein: CASSLVGAQQETQYF
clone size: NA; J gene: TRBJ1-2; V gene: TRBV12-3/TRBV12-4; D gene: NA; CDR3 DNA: TGTGCCAGCAGTTTGACAGGAAATTGGGGCTACACCTTC; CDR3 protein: CASSLTGNWGYTF
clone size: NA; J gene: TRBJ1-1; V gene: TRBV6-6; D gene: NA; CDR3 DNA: TGTGCCAGCAGTATCTACACTGAAGCTTTCTTT; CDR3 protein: CASSIYTEAFF
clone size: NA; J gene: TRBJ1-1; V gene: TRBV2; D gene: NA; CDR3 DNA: TGTGCCAGCAGTGTTTTACAGGGGAACACTGAAGCTTTCTTT; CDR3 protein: CASSVLQGNTEAFF
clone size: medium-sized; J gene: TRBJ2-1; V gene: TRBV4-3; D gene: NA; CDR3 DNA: TGCGCCAGCAGCCAAGGGCCCTACAATGAGCAGTTCTTC; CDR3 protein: CASSQGPYNEQFF
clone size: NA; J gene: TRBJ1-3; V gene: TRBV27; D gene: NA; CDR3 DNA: TGTGCCAGCAGTTTTACAGGGTCAGGAAACACCATATATTTT; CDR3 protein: CASSFTGSGNTIYF
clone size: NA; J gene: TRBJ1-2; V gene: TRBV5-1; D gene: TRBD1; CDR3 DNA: TGCGCCAGCAGCTCGGGACAGCCTGTTAACTATGGCTACACCTTC; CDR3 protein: CASSSGQPVNYGYTF
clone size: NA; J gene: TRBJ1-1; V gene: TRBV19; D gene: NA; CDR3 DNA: TGTGCCAGTAGTAGAGGGAAGAACACTGAAGCTTTCTTT; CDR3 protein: CASSRGKNTEAFF
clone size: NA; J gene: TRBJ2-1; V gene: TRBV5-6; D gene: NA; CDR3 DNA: TGTGCCAGCAGCTTGCCCAACAATGAGCAGTTCTTC; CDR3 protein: CASSLPNNEQFF